This TCR beta chain came from a study of beta chain features in type 1 diabetes. General study findings and limits: Patients' naive, central memory and Treg TCRB repertoires seemed closer to one another than those of healthy donors. The study found fewer insertions and more deletions at VDJ junctions in type 1 diabetes patients. Moderate yet significant TCRB CDR3 shortening was seen in Type 1 diabetes patients in all four CD4+ subsets.

Germline values: CDR1 SGHRS, CDR2 YFSETQ. The CDR3 contains 12 residues. Trimming cost V 4 bases and J 6 bases, with 9 bases left between them. Turning to this clone: Its antigen is currently unknown.

Expressed TCRB transcripts were sequenced because the entire RNA isolate underwent reverse transcription. TCRdb keeps only in-frame clones here, not all; method: immunoSEQ multiplex PCR. The data contain approximately 120,000 clones, about 18% of them seen just once; the ten biggest clones take up around 2.6%. The chain joins TRBV5-1 to TRBJ2-3; a weak D match, TRBD2 (5 bases). This clonotype was obtained from a man aged 18 to 35 with type 1 diabetes. The sequenced sample was central memory CD4+ T cells from blood. The DNA for the CDR3 is TGCGCCAGCAGCCTTCAGCGGGATACGCAGTATTTT. Its translation: CASSLQRDTQYF.